The rows below give T cell receptor beta chains drawn from one sample of a study of shared clonotypes between healthy human individuals. Produced via immunoSEQ multiplex PCR; TCRdb's table is partial and in-frame only. The table records almost 700,000 clones, around 90% of them present only once. Sequencing input: naive CD8+ T cells sorted from blood. All receptors derive from a young man in good health. The CDR3 runs from the conserved cysteine through the conserved F or W. Fields, in order: J gene, clone size, D gene, V gene, CDR3 DNA, CDR3 protein. A D gene is named only where the DNA matches it firmly. Clone size appears in some rows only: once, few, many, or a class for an expanded clone.

>TRBJ2-4|NA|NA|TRBV29-1
TGCAGCGCTCTTGGCGGGGATAGTGTCAAAAACATTCAGTACTTC
CSALGGDSVKNIQYF
>TRBJ1-4|NA|TRBD1|TRBV5-1
TGCGCCAGCAGCTTCCGGGACAGGGGAAATGAAAAACTGTTTTTT
CASSFRDRGNEKLFF
>TRBJ1-1|NA|NA|TRBV6-5
TGTGCCAGCAGTTACAAACTAGGGGGCACTGAAGCTTTCTTT
CASSYKLGGTEAFF
>TRBJ2-1|NA|NA|TRBV28
TGTGCCAGCGCACTGACGGCCAATGAGCAGTTCTTC
CASALTANEQFF
>TRBJ2-5|NA|NA|TRBV30
TGTGCCTGGGAAAGAGACACGACCGAAGAGACCCAGTACTTC
CAWERDTTEETQYF
>TRBJ2-7|NA|NA|TRBV28
TGTGCCAGCAGAGACCGCCGGGGGACCTACGAGCAGTACTTC
CASRDRRGTYEQYF
>TRBJ2-4|NA|TRBD2|TRBV14
TGTGCCAGCAGCCAAGGACTAGCGGGAGGGCCGCAAAACATTCAGTACTTC
CASSQGLAGGPQNIQYF
>TRBJ1-4|NA|NA|TRBV4-3
TGCGCCAGCAGCCAAAGGGGGGTAGGCGCAACTAATGAAAAACTGTTTTTT
CASSQRGVGATNEKLFF
>TRBJ1-2|NA|TRBD1|TRBV28
TGTGCCAGCAATCACAGGGGTGGCTATGGCTACACCTTC
CASNHRGGYGYTF
>TRBJ2-5|NA|NA|TRBV5-1
TGCGCCAGTTCAGGGCAGCGGGCGCCACAAGAGACCCAGTACTTC
CASSGQRAPQETQYF
>TRBJ2-7|NA|NA|TRBV27
TGTGCCAGCAGGCTGGGGTACACCTACGAGCAGTACTTC
CASRLGYTYEQYF
>TRBJ2-6|NA|NA|TRBV7-9
TGTGCCAGCAGCCCGGGTGGGGCCAACGTCCTGACTTTC
CASSPGGANVLTF
>TRBJ2-7|NA|NA|TRBV6-5
TGTGCCAGCAGTTACTCAACCTCCTACGAGCAGTACTTC
CASSYSTSYEQYF
>TRBJ2-3|NA|TRBD2|TRBV29-1
TGCAGCGTTGCGGTAGCGGGAGTCACAGATACGCAGTATTTT
CSVAVAGVTDTQYF
>TRBJ1-1|NA|NA|TRBV6-5
TGTGCCAGCAGTTTATTACAGGGTAACACTGAAGCTTTCTTT
CASSLLQGNTEAFF
>TRBJ2-7|NA|NA|TRBV5-5
TGTGCCAGCAGCTTGCTACAGGGCATCTACGAGCAGTACTTC
CASSLLQGIYEQYF
>TRBJ2-1|NA|NA|TRBV5-1
TGCGCCAGCAGCTTGACTATTCGTGAGCAGTTCTTC
CASSLTIREQFF
>TRBJ2-5|NA|TRBD2|TRBV7-7
TGTGCCAGCAGCTTAGCGCAAGGCGGGAGGGCCGGGGAGACCCAGTACTTC
CASSLAQGGRAGETQYF
>TRBJ2-1|NA|NA|TRBV6-5
TGTGCCAGCACCTACTCCCGAGGGAATGAGCAGTTCTTC
CASTYSRGNEQFF
>TRBJ2-1|NA|NA|TRBV9
TGTGCCAGCAGCGTAGGACTAGTCGGTAACAATGAGCAGTTCTTC
CASSVGLVGNNEQFF
>TRBJ2-5|once|NA|TRBV7-9
TGTGCCAGCAGCTTATTTGGGGGGGCGAGGGAGACCCAGTACTTC
CASSLFGGARETQYF
>TRBJ2-7|once|NA|TRBV5-8
TGTGCCGCGAGTCCATCCTACGAGCAGTACTTC
CAASPSYEQYF
>TRBJ1-5|NA|NA|TRBV27
TGTGCCAGCAGTTTTGTAGATAGCAATCAGCCCCAGCATTTT
CASSFVDSNQPQHF
>TRBJ2-7|NA|TRBD1|TRBV6-1
TGTGCCAGCAGAGAATCACAGGGGGCGGGTAAGAACGAGCAGTACTTC
CASRESQGAGKNEQYF
>TRBJ1-1|NA|NA|TRBV4-1
TGCGCCAGCAGAGCAGAGGGTGGGGAGAACACTGAAGCTTTCTTT
CASRAEGGENTEAFF